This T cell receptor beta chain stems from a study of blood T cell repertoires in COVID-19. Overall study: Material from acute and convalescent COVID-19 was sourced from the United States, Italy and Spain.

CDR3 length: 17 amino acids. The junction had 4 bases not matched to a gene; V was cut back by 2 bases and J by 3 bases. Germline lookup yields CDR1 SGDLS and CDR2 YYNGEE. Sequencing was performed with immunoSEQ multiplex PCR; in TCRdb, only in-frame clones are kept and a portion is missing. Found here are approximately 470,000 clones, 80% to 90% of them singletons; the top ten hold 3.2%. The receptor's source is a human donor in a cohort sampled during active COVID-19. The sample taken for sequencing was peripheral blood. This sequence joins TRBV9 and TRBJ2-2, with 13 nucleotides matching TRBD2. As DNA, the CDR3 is TGTGCCAGCAGCGTGGGGACTAGCGGGACCTACACCGGGGAGCTGTTTTTT. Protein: CASSVGTSGTYTGELFF. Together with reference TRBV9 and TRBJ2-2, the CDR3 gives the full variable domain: DSGVTQTPKHLITATGQRVTLRCSPRSGDLSVYWYQQSLDQGLQFLIQYYNGEERAKGNILERFSAQQFPDLHSELNLSSLELGDSALYFCASSVGTSGTYTGELFFGEGSRLTVL.